These T cell receptor beta chains were read from a single sample in a study of T-cell memory formation after mild COVID-19. TCRdb re-called the 5' RACE reads through MiXCR, storing one row per CDR3 protein. The table lists 280,000 or so distinct CDR3 sequences, roughly 18% of them singletons. Sequenced: PBMCs or a T cell subset sorted from them (not recorded which). The receptor source for this set is a man aged 18-30 years who had mild COVID-19 (a few samples of this study predate the infection). Cell type and time point are not known. Each CDR3 is given with its conserved first and last residue. A D gene is named only where the DNA matches it firmly. Only some rows state a clone size, as once, few, many or a class for expanded clones.

>.|TRBJ1-1|few|TRBV7-3
TGTGCCAGCAGCCTTTTAGGGGGAAGCGGCACTGAAGCTTTCTTT
CASSLLGGSGTEAFF
>.|TRBJ2-5|few|TRBV6-5
TGTGCCAGCAGTTACTCGACCGGACCAGGGACCCAGTACTTC
CASSYSTGPGTQYF
>.|TRBJ2-5|.|TRBV5-6
TGTGCCAGCAGCAGCCTAATCAAGGAGACCCAGTACTTC
CASSSLIKETQYF
>TRBD2|TRBJ2-1|.|TRBV6-6
TGTGCCAGCAGTATATTAGCGGGGGGGGACAATGAGCAGTTCTTC
CASSILAGGDNEQFF
>.|TRBJ2-2|few|TRBV24-1
TGTGCCACCAGTGGGCCCGGGGCTAGCACCGGGGAGCTGTTTTTT
CATSGPGASTGELFF
>TRBD1|TRBJ2-5|few|TRBV7-2
TGTGCCAGCAGCTGGGGACAGGCTCAAGAGACCCAGTACTTC
CASSWGQAQETQYF
>.|TRBJ2-2|.|TRBV4-1
TGCGCCAGCAGCCAAGAGAGGACTAATCGTGTCGGGGAGCTGTTTTTT
CASSQERTNRVGELFF
>TRBD1|TRBJ1-2|.|TRBV6-2/TRBV6-3
TGTGCCAGCAGTTCCCGGACAGGGGGCGACTTATCCTATGGCTACACCTTC
CASSSRTGGDLSYGYTF
>.|TRBJ2-3|many|TRBV29-1
TGCAGCGTGAGAAAAGATACGCAGTATTTT
CSVRKDTQYF
>TRBD1|TRBJ1-1|few|TRBV7-9
TGTGCCAGCAGCTTCGTTGGACAGGGGAATGAAGCTTTCTTT
CASSFVGQGNEAFF
>TRBD2|TRBJ2-1|few|TRBV7-6
TGTGCCAGCAGCTTCGCCAGCGGGGGCCACTCCTACAATGAGCAGTTCTTC
CASSFASGGHSYNEQFF
>.|TRBJ2-5|few|TRBV3-1
TGTGCCAGCAGCCCCACCCCGGGCAGGGGAAAAGAGACCCAGTACTTC
CASSPTPGRGKETQYF
>TRBD1|TRBJ2-5|few|TRBV10-3
TGTGCCATCAGCAGACAGGGGGTTAGGGAGACCCAGTACTTC
CAISRQGVRETQYF
>.|TRBJ2-3|.|TRBV6-6
TGTGCCAGCAGGCCGAGCGAGCTACACACAGATACGCAGTATTTT
CASRPSELHTDTQYF
>.|TRBJ2-7|many|TRBV6-6
TGTGCCACCTCTAGGGCGAGCTCCTACGAGCAGTACTTC
CATSRASSYEQYF
>.|TRBJ1-5|.|TRBV2
TGTGCCAGCAGTCGACATTATAGCAATCAGCCCCAGCATTTT
CASSRHYSNQPQHF
>.|TRBJ1-1|many|TRBV5-1
TGCGCCAGCAGCTTGGCCGGGGGGATGAACACTGAAGCTTTCTTT
CASSLAGGMNTEAFF
>.|TRBJ1-3|.|TRBV7-2
TGTGCCAGCAGCCAGGGTCCTTTCTCTGGAAACACCATATATTTT
CASSQGPFSGNTIYF
>.|TRBJ2-2|many|TRBV5-1
TGCGCCAGCAGCTTGGCGGAAGCGCCCGGGGAGCTGTTTTTT
CASSLAEAPGELFF
>.|TRBJ2-3|.|TRBV7-2
TGTGCCAGCAGCTTAGCGGGGCACCGGGATACGCAGTATTTT
CASSLAGHRDTQYF
>.|TRBJ2-3|.|TRBV20-1
TGCAGTGCTTACCCTGACAGGGTTAGCGGTACGCAGTATTTT
CSAYPDRVSGTQYF
>.|TRBJ2-1|.|TRBV24-1
TGTGCCACCAGTGACTCGACGGTCAATGAGCAGTTCTTC
CATSDSTVNEQFF
>.|TRBJ1-4|.|TRBV29-1
TGCAGCGTTGAAAGTAGGGCAAATGAAAAACTGTTTTTT
CSVESRANEKLFF
>.|TRBJ2-7|.|TRBV11-2
TGTGCCAGCAGCTTACCAGTTCACTACGAGCAGTACTTC
CASSLPVHYEQYF
>.|TRBJ2-2|few|TRBV6-5
TGTGCCAGCAGATCCCCTTCTAGCGAGGGCCGTTCCGGGGAGCTGTTTTTT
CASRSPSSEGRSGELFF
>.|TRBJ2-7|many|TRBV5-1
TGCGCCAGCGCAGCAGGGAATTACGAGCAGTACTTC
CASAAGNYEQYF
>.|TRBJ1-5|many|TRBV6-6
TGTGCCAGCAGCCCCCTCTCCAGGGCTCATAGCAATCAGCCCCAGCATTTT
CASSPLSRAHSNQPQHF
>.|TRBJ1-4|few|TRBV5-6
TGTGCCAGCAGCCTACTGGACAGCGGAAATGAAAAACTGTTTTTT
CASSLLDSGNEKLFF
>TRBD1|TRBJ2-5|.|TRBV29-1
TGCAGCGCCGCACGACAGGGCAAAGAGACCCAGTACTTC
CSAARQGKETQYF
>.|TRBJ2-7|few|TRBV28
TGTGCCAGCAGTTTCCAGGGGGGAGGCTACGAGCAGTACTTC
CASSFQGGGYEQYF
>.|TRBJ1-2|.|TRBV3-1
TGTGCCAGCAGGGGAGGCGAGGGCAGAGGCTACACCTTC
CASRGGEGRGYTF
>.|TRBJ1-5|.|TRBV15
TGTGCCACCAGCAATCCAGACCAGCCCCAGCATTTT
CATSNPDQPQHF
>.|TRBJ1-2|few|TRBV5-5
TGTGCCAGCAGCTTGGCCGGATCGGGGGACTATAAATTTGGCTACACCTTC
CASSLAGSGDYKFGYTF
>.|TRBJ2-3|many|TRBV7-6
TGTGCCAGCAGCTTAAAGGCGGACACAGATACGCAGTATTTT
CASSLKADTDTQYF
>TRBD1|TRBJ2-2|.|TRBV9
TGTGCCAGCAGCGTAGCAGGGGGTAACACCGGGGAGCTGTTTTTT
CASSVAGGNTGELFF
>.|TRBJ2-6|.|TRBV4-1
TGCGCCAGCAGCCAAGCAGGCCCCGGGGCCAACGTCCTGACTTTC
CASSQAGPGANVLTF
>.|TRBJ1-6|.|TRBV5-6
TGTGCCAGCAGCTCTCCTAATTTACGGCTTTCACCCCTCCACTTT
CASSSPNLRLSPLHF
>TRBD2|TRBJ2-1|few|TRBV4-1
TGCGCCAGCAGCCAAGACAGGCTACCGGGGGGGCATATCTACAATGAGCAGTTCTTC
CASSQDRLPGGHIYNEQFF
>.|TRBJ1-4|few|TRBV20-1
TGCAGTGCTAGAGGGGACGGTCTCGAAAAACTGTTTTTT
CSARGDGLEKLFF
>.|TRBJ2-3|.|TRBV20-1
TGCAGTGCTAGAGATCAGGGTCATAACACAGATACGCAGTATTTT
CSARDQGHNTDTQYF
>.|TRBJ2-5|few|TRBV5-1
TGCGCCAGCAGCTTGCAGCCCGATCCCGAGACCCAGTACTTC
CASSLQPDPETQYF
>.|TRBJ2-3|.|TRBV7-9
TGTGCCAGCAGCTCGCAGGGCCCTTCGGGCACAGATACGCAGTATTTT
CASSSQGPSGTDTQYF
>.|TRBJ2-5|.|TRBV20-1
TGCAGTGCAAAGAGTCAAGAGACCCAGTACTTC
CSAKSQETQYF
>.|TRBJ1-1|few|TRBV29-1
TGCAGCGTTGAAGGCTCCATGAACACTGAAGCTTTCTTT
CSVEGSMNTEAFF
>TRBD2|TRBJ2-5|.|TRBV20-1
TGCAGTGCTAGGAGACTAGCGGGACAAGAGACCCAGTACTTC
CSARRLAGQETQYF
>TRBD1|TRBJ1-4|.|TRBV18
TGTGCCAGCTCACCCGGACAGGCGGTAGGAGAAAAACTGTTTTTT
CASSPGQAVGEKLFF